These T cell receptor beta chains were read from a single sample in a study of cytomegalovirus exposure and HLA in healthy donors. Data came from immunoSEQ multiplex PCR; TCRdb stores just in-frame clones and leaves some out. The profile shows under 200,000 clones, about 77% of them singletons. Sequenced material: PBMCs. These receptors originate from a male donor in good health and CMV-seropositive. Each CDR3 is given with its conserved first and last residue. Clone sizes are given selectively: once, few, many, or a class where the clone is expanded.

>TRBJ1-1|-|TRBV7-2
CASGGQGRTEAFF
>TRBJ2-5|-|TRBV9
CASSALAGGPETQYF
>TRBJ2-3|-|TRBV2
CASRVLAGGNPDTQYF
>TRBJ1-2|-|TRBV4-3
CASSQGSADKNYGYTF
>TRBJ1-4|few|TRBV2
CASTDRGFEKLFF
>TRBJ2-7|many|TRBV5-1
CASSPVLASYEQYF
>TRBJ2-2|-|TRBV9
CASSVVSSGFTGELFF
>TRBJ1-5|-|TRBV19
CASKVDRGLYSNQPQHF
>TRBJ1-6|-|TRBV30
CAWMKGGSSYNSPLHF
>TRBJ2-5|-|TRBV5-6
CASSLGLAGQETQYF
>TRBJ1-5|few|TRBV2
CASSKTPGTGYNQPQHF
>TRBJ1-1|-|TRBV11-3
CASSRDRGTEAFF
>TRBJ1-2|-|TRBV4-3
CASSQETGSDYGYTF
>TRBJ2-5|-|TRBV5-4
CASSPPEESGGPRKTQYF
>TRBJ1-2|-|TRBV7-2
CASSLDRVSGYTF
>TRBJ2-2|-|TRBV10-2
CASSELAPNTGELFF
>TRBJ1-2|-|TRBV7-2
CASSLGTLYGYTF
>TRBJ2-2|-|TRBV15
CATSRDRAGELFF
>TRBJ2-1|-|TRBV11-2
CASSSSTASGGDNEQFF
>TRBJ1-5|-|TRBV9
CASSASVAGDQPQHF
>TRBJ1-2|-|TRBV7-9
CASSPGRGYGYTF
>TRBJ2-2|-|TRBV19
CASSVQGPGELFF
>TRBJ2-1|-|TRBV5-1
CASSWRTSGGDNEQFF
>TRBJ1-1|-|TRBV30
CALDSRGTEAFF
>TRBJ1-1|few|TRBV4-2
CASSQGTVNTEAFF
>TRBJ1-2|-|TRBV2
CASSVAGHHGYTF
>TRBJ2-1|few|TRBV5-4
CASSASGWNERFF
>TRBJ2-2|-|TRBV19
CASSRGRGTGELFF